Below are 9 T cell receptor beta chains sequenced from a single sample in a study of T-cell memory formation after mild COVID-19 (dated by TCRdb to 2020 to 2022). Receptor amplification or capture employed 5' RACE. The sequencer was an Illumina NovaSeq 6000. The raw public reads went through TCRdb reprocessing: fastp at Q25, MiXCR clone calling, in-frame beta chains kept. Every entry covers one CDR3 protein and lists the most common genes and DNA from its rows. The sample profile shows approximately 350,000 distinct CDR3 sequences; 28% of them were found once. Approximately 13% of the sample belongs to the ten largest clones. The sequencing input was PBMCs or a T cell subset sorted from them (not recorded which). The origin of the receptors is an adult woman who had mild COVID-19 (a few samples of this study predate the infection). The sample titles of this study are shuffled in the database, so cell type and time point are left out; the donor was told from shared clones.

This sequence joins TRBV6-1 and TRBJ2-3; 12 bases align to TRBD2. CDR3 size: 17 residues. Germline V lookup: CDR1 MNHNS, CDR2 SASEGT. With 5 bases clipped from V and 4 bases from J, the junction kept 10 bases outside the gene matches. CDR3 sequence reads: CASSSTPSGGAADTQYF. The CDR3 DNA reads TGTGCCAGCAGTTCTACCCCTAGCGGGGGGGCAGCAGATACGCAGTATTTT.

The chain has TRBV7-8 and TRBJ2-3; D not certain. V was trimmed by 5 bases and J by 6 bases, leaving 9 bases between them. CDR3 length: 12 amino acids. Germline V gives CDR1 SGHVS, CDR2 FQNEAQ. The CDR3 sequence: CASSITWDTQYF. DNA of the CDR3: TGTGCCAGCAGCATAACGTGGGATACGCAGTATTTT.

This clonotype has only one observation. The gene calls are TRBV12-3 or TRBV12-4 and TRBJ2-7, with D possibly TRBD2 on 6 matching bases. The ends were cut back, 8 bases at V and 0 bases at J, with 17 bases in the middle. The CDR3 is 15 residues long. The CDR3 DNA reads as TGTGCCAGCGGCCGAAGGCGGGGCAACTCCTACGAGCAGTACTTC. Translation gives CASGRRRGNSYEQYF.

The rearrangement links TRBV5-1 to TRBJ2-2; the D gene could be TRBD1 or TRBD2 (5 bases each). The germline gives CDR1 SGHRS, CDR2 YFSETQ. The CDR3 length is 15 residues. V was cut by 3 bases and J by 2 bases, with 11 bases left in between. CDR3 sequence: CASSSPGSNTGELFF. CDR3 DNA sequence: TGCGCCAGCAGCTCACCAGGGAGTAACACCGGGGAGCTGTTTTTT. The full variable domain, its missing parts supplied by reference TRBV5-1 and TRBJ2-2, is KAGVTQTPRYLIKTRGQQVTLSCSPISGHRSVSWYQQTPGQGLQFLFEYFSETQRNKGNFPGRFSGRQFSNSRSEMNVSTLELGDSALYLCASSSPGSNTGELFFGEGSRLTVL.

The genes are TRBV6-5 and TRBJ2-7, with D perhaps matching TRBD2 (6 bases). The CDR3 is 13 amino acids. Germline assignment: CDR1 MNHEY and CDR2 SVGAGI. V gave up 8 bases and J gave up 3 bases, with 14 bases separating them. The CDR3 region has the DNA TGTGCCAGCCGGGAGTCCTTGGTCTACGAGCAGTACTTC. This codes for CASRESLVYEQYF.

This clonotype appeared a few times. The chain recombines TRBV12-3 or TRBV12-4 with TRBJ2-2; D perhaps matches TRBD1 (6 bases). The CDR3 length is 14 residues. V was trimmed by 3 bases and J by 4 bases, leaving 9 bases between them. CDR3 bases: TGTGCCAGCAGTTTCAGGGGACCCACCGGGGAGCTGTTTTTT. Amino acid sequence: CASSFRGPTGELFF.

The J gene is TRBJ2-5, the V gene TRBV4-2, with D unclear. This CDR3 is 15 amino acids long. Per the germline V gene, CDR1 is LGHNA and CDR2 is YNFKEQ. V was cut by 0 bases and J by 7 bases, with 15 bases left in between. DNA of the CDR3: TGTGCCAGCAGCCAAGATTTAGGAGTCACGGGGACCCAGTACTTC. Encoded protein: CASSQDLGVTGTQYF.

This clonotype appeared a few times. The rearrangement uses TRBV20-1 and TRBJ2-4; 7 bases map to TRBD2. The CDR3 extends over 16 amino acids. Germline CDR1 is DFQATT and CDR2 is SNEGSKA (reference sequence). The V and J ends lost 2 bases and 1 base, in that order; junction bases with no gene match: 8. The CDR3 DNA reads TGCAGTGCTAGAAGTAAACGGGGGGATGCCAAAAACATTCAGTACTTC. This codes for CSARSKRGDAKNIQYF.

This clonotype has just a few counts. The V gene is TRBV30, the J gene TRBJ1-5; D ambiguous. The ends were cut back, 1 base at V and 7 bases at J, with 8 bases in the middle. CDR1 is GTSNPN and CDR2 is SVGIG in the germline V gene (reference sequence). The CDR3 totals 12 residues. The CDR3 loop reads CAWSGEGQPQHF. The CDR3, as DNA: TGTGCCTGGAGTGGGGAGGGCCAGCCCCAGCATTTT.